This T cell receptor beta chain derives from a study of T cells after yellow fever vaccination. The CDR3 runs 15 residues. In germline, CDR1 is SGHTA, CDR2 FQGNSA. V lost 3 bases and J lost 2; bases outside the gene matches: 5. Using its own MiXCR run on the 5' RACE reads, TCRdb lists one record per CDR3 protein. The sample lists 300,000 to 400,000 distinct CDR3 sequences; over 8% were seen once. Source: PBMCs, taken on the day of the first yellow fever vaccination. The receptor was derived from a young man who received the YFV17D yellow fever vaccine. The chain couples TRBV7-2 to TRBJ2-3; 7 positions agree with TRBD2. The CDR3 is CASSLLSGYTDTQYF. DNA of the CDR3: TGTGCCAGCAGCTTGCTTAGCGGGTACACAGATACGCAGTATTTT. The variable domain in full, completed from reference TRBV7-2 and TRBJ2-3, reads GAGVSQSPSNKVTEKGKDVELRCDPISGHTALYWYRQSLGQGLEFLIYFQGNSAPDKSGLPSDRFSAERTGGSVSTLTIQRTQQEDSAVYLCASSLLSGYTDTQYFGPGTRLTVL.